This T cell receptor beta chain was sequenced for a study of T cell clonotyping in hematopoietic cell transplantation. Study context: Cytoreduction preceded collection of pretransplant recipient samples. Findings and caveats of the study: Broader posttransplant TCR repertoire diversity was predicted by graft donor and pretransplant recipient Inverse Simpson Index values. Without cell sorting, CD4 versus CD8 contributions remain unresolved.

Time point meaning: recipient sample about 28 days before transplant, after cytoreduction. Recipients were bled about 28 days pretransplant and at posttransplant days 30, 100, 180. This table comes from immunoSEQ multiplex PCR, and its TCRdb copy is limited to in-frame clones, with some not included. The repertoire includes 75,000 to 95,000 clones, almost 97% of them detected once, and roughly 1.7% sits in the top ten. Remarks on this clone: The antigen is undetermined.

Germline V gene data show CDR1 as MNHEY and CDR2 as SVGAGI. The ends lost 1 base at V and 5 bases at J; junction bases unmatched: 10. The CDR3 spans 16 residues. This TCR was sampled from a woman in her 50s with acute myeloid leukemia. Some clones in this sample may be carry-over from other donors' samples. The source material was peripheral blood mononuclear cells, sampled before stem cell transplant. V is TRBV6-5 and J is TRBJ1-1, with 7 bases that match TRBD1. This CDR3 is CASSYLIRGRNTEAFF. As DNA, the CDR3 is TGTGCCAGCAGTTACTTGATAAGGGGGCGCAATACTGAAGCTTTCTTT.